A selection of T cell receptor beta chains follows, all from one sample in a study of cytomegalovirus exposure and HLA in healthy donors. Sequencing used immunoSEQ multiplex PCR; TCRdb keeps in-frame clones, though not all of them. Here the sample spans more than 45,000 clones, around four fifths being singletons. Sequencing input: PBMCs. Source of these receptors: a man in his fifties in good health and CMV-seronegative. Each CDR3 is given with its conserved first and last residue. A D gene is named only where the DNA matches it firmly. The size field is filled for only some rows; it gives once, few, many or a size class.

cdr3_nt: TGTGCCAGCAGTACCGACAGGGCCCGAAACTATGGCTACACCTTC; cdr3_aa: CASSTDRARNYGYTF; clone_size: NA; v_call: TRBV6-5; j_call: TRBJ1-2; d_call: TRBD1
cdr3_nt: TGTGCCAGCAACCAAGCGGCCTCCTACAATGAGCAGTTCTTC; cdr3_aa: CASNQAASYNEQFF; clone_size: NA; v_call: TRBV6-1; j_call: TRBJ2-1; d_call: NA
cdr3_nt: TGTGCCAGCCATCTCGGGGTCTCTGGGGCCAACGTCCTGACTTTC; cdr3_aa: CASHLGVSGANVLTF; clone_size: once; v_call: TRBV18; j_call: TRBJ2-6; d_call: NA
cdr3_nt: TGTGCCAGCAGTTACTCGGGGACAACATCAGATACGCAGTATTTT; cdr3_aa: CASSYSGTTSDTQYF; clone_size: NA; v_call: TRBV6-5; j_call: TRBJ2-3; d_call: NA
cdr3_nt: TGCGCCAGCAGCACGATATCAGGGGGCTACGAGCAGTACTTC; cdr3_aa: CASSTISGGYEQYF; clone_size: NA; v_call: TRBV5-1; j_call: TRBJ2-7; d_call: TRBD1
cdr3_nt: TGTGCCAGTAGTATAGCTGGGGGGAAATACAATGAGCAGTTCTTC; cdr3_aa: CASSIAGGKYNEQFF; clone_size: NA; v_call: TRBV19; j_call: TRBJ2-1; d_call: NA
cdr3_nt: TGTGCCAGCAGTGTCGGCAGGGGGCTATATGAGCAGTTCTTC; cdr3_aa: CASSVGRGLYEQFF; clone_size: NA; v_call: TRBV6-1; j_call: TRBJ2-1; d_call: TRBD1
cdr3_nt: TGTGCCAGCAGTGCCCGAGGGGGTCGAATCGAAAATGAGCAGTTCTTC; cdr3_aa: CASSARGGRIENEQFF; clone_size: NA; v_call: TRBV6-1; j_call: TRBJ2-1; d_call: NA
cdr3_nt: TGTGCCAGCAGCCAAGACGAGGGAGGGCTAAATGGCTACACCTTC; cdr3_aa: CASSQDEGGLNGYTF; clone_size: NA; v_call: TRBV4-2; j_call: TRBJ1-2; d_call: NA
cdr3_nt: TGCGCCAGCCGCGACAAAACAGGGGGACAAGAGACCCAGTACTTC; cdr3_aa: CASRDKTGGQETQYF; clone_size: NA; v_call: TRBV5-1; j_call: TRBJ2-5; d_call: TRBD1
cdr3_nt: TGCGCCAGCAAAGTCGACTATAGCAATCAGCCCCAGCATTTT; cdr3_aa: CASKVDYSNQPQHF; clone_size: NA; v_call: TRBV5-1; j_call: TRBJ1-5; d_call: NA
cdr3_nt: TGTGCCAGCAGTGAGGGCGGGGGCGCAGATACGCAGTATTTT; cdr3_aa: CASSEGGGADTQYF; clone_size: NA; v_call: TRBV6-4; j_call: TRBJ2-3; d_call: NA
cdr3_nt: TGTGCCAGCAGCCATGGGGAGGGCCGGCAGCTGTTCTTC; cdr3_aa: CASSHGEGRQLFF; clone_size: NA; v_call: TRBV5-4; j_call: TRBJ2-1; d_call: TRBD2
cdr3_nt: TGTGCCAGCAGCCAAGATTGGAGTTCCTACGAGCAGTACTTC; cdr3_aa: CASSQDWSSYEQYF; clone_size: NA; v_call: TRBV14; j_call: TRBJ2-7; d_call: NA
cdr3_nt: TGTGCCAGCAGGGCCCCCCGGGCAGGGGGCATTTCACCCCTCCACTTT; cdr3_aa: CASRAPRAGGISPLHF; clone_size: few; v_call: TRBV25-1; j_call: TRBJ1-6; d_call: TRBD1